This TCR beta chain was identified in a study of human T cells and chemical hapten exposure. Turning to the study itself: Patients had diphenylcyclopropenone applied to the scalp weekly throughout the approximately 26-week study. Study-level results: Following DPC sensitization, TCRs present above 1 in 1000 frequency showed no change. There were significantly more large CDR3 similarity clusters among expanded TCRs than among controls.

TCRdb re-analysed the RACE reads in MiXCR, keeping a single row per CDR3 protein. The table has about 35,000 distinct CDR3 sequences, 9% to 15% seen once. This clonotype has more than one count but fewer than ten. Its specificity is not known. The time point was: pre-sensitization, week 0. Treatment denoted: therapeutic diphenylcyclopropenone sensitization with weekly scalp DPC. The starting material, unfractionated whole blood, was used for total RNA extraction. V shed 4 bases and J 6 bases; nucleotides not matched to a gene: 10. In germline, CDR1 is MDHEN, CDR2 SYDVKM. The CDR3 loop spans 15 amino acids.

The starting material was whole blood, obtained in connection with sensitization to the hapten diphenylcyclopropenone (DPC). This sequence joins TRBV28 and TRBJ2-3; TRBD1 matches 7 bases. The receptor's source is a woman aged 35 to 49 with alopecia areata. Some clones in this sample may be carry-over from other donors' samples. CDR3 coding DNA: TGTGCCAGCAGTTATTCACTTAGCAGGGGGGATACGCAGTATTTT. Protein product: CASSYSLSRGDTQYF.